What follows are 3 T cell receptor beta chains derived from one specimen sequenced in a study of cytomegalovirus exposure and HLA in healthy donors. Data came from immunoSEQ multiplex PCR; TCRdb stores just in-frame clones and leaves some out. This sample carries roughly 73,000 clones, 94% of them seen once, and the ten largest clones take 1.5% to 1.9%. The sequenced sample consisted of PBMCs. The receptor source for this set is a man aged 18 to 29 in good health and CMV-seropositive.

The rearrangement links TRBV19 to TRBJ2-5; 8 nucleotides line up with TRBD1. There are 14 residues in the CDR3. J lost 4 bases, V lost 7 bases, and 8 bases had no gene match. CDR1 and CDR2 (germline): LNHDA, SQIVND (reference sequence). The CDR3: CASTPGQGGETQYF. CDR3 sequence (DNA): TGTGCCAGTACCCCCGGACAGGGTGGAGAGACCCAGTACTTC.

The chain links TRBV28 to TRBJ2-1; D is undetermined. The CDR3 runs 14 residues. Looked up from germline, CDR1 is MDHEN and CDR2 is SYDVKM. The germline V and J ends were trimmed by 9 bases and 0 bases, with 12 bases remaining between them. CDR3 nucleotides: TGTGCCAGTCAAGAGACGGGCTCCTACAATGAGCAGTTCTTC. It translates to CASQETGSYNEQFF.

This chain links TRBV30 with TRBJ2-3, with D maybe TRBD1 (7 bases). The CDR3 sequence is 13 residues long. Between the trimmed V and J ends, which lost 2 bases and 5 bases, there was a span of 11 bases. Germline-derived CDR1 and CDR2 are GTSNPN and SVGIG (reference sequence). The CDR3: CAWSPQGGDTQYF. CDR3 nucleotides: TGTGCCTGGAGTCCCCAGGGGGGAGATACGCAGTATTTT.